This is a list of T cell receptor beta chains from one sample in a study of spatial heterogeneity in lung cancer. TCRdb re-called the 5' RACE reads with MiXCR, one entry per CDR3 protein. This table has some 5,000 distinct CDR3 sequences, about 28% appearing once. Source: PBMCs, taken at surgery. The source is a male donor with early-stage non-small cell lung cancer. Each CDR3 is given with its conserved first and last residue. Each record gives: J gene, clone size, D gene, V gene, CDR3 DNA, CDR3 protein. A D gene is named only where the DNA matches it firmly. The listing skips clone size in some rows; elsewhere it reads once, few, many or a size class.

TRBJ2-2 | medium-sized | TRBD1 | TRBV24-1 | TGTGCCACCGGACGGCGACAGGGGGCCGCGAACACCGGGGAGCTGTTTTTT | CATGRRQGAANTGELFF
TRBJ2-7 | . | . | TRBV28 | TGTGCCAGCAGTTTATTGGGCTCCTACGAGCAGTACTTC | CASSLLGSYEQYF
TRBJ2-1 | many | TRBD1 | TRBV5-1 | TGCGCCAGCAGCCAGGGACAGGGGGATAGTGAGCAGTTCTTC | CASSQGQGDSEQFF
TRBJ2-1 | . | . | TRBV5-6 | TGTGCCAGCAGCTTAGTAGGGGGATCCGTCAATGAGCAGTTCTTC | CASSLVGGSVNEQFF
TRBJ1-5 | medium-sized | . | TRBV20-1 | TGCAGTTTCACAGGGTGGGGTCAGCCCCAGCATTTT | CSFTGWGQPQHF
TRBJ2-3 | medium-sized | . | TRBV5-1 | TGCGCCAGCCGCTTGGATAGGGGTTCAGATACGCAGTATTTT | CASRLDRGSDTQYF
TRBJ1-1 | . | . | TRBV29-1 | TGCAGCGTTAGGGGTAGTCACACTGAAGCTTTCTTT | CSVRGSHTEAFF
TRBJ2-7 | . | . | TRBV7-9 | TGTGCCAGCAGCTTACCCGGGCACGAGCAGTACTTC | CASSLPGHEQYF
TRBJ2-1 | few | . | TRBV4-3 | TGCGCCAGCAGCCAAGATGCGGGGAGCTCCTACAATGAGCAGTTCTTC | CASSQDAGSSYNEQFF
TRBJ2-7 | medium-sized | . | TRBV11-2 | TGTGCCAGCAGCTTAGTAACAGTTCGGGGCGAGCAGTACTTC | CASSLVTVRGEQYF
TRBJ2-3 | once | TRBD1 | TRBV24-1 | TGTGCCACCGACAGGGATAGCACAGATACGCAGTATTTT | CATDRDSTDTQYF
TRBJ2-1 | many | TRBD2 | TRBV7-8 | TGTGCCATCGCGACTAGCGGGGATGAGCAGTTCTTC | CAIATSGDEQFF
TRBJ2-3 | many | . | TRBV10-3 | TGTGCCATCAGTGAGTCTATCGCAGCAGTAGGGCGTACAGATACGCAGTATTTT | CAISESIAAVGRTDTQYF
TRBJ2-3 | . | . | TRBV7-9 | TGTGCCAGCAGCCCTCGGGGACCAGATACGCAGTATTTT | CASSPRGPDTQYF
TRBJ1-2 | medium-sized | . | TRBV20-1 | TGCAGTGCTAGAGCCGCCTCGTCCGACGATGGCTACACCTTC | CSARAASSDDGYTF
TRBJ2-6 | . | . | TRBV28 | TGTGCCAGCAGCCCTTGGGGCGTCCGGGACGGTAGCTCTGGGGCCAACGTCCTGACTTTC | CASSPWGVRDGSSGANVLTF
TRBJ2-7 | medium-sized | . | TRBV7-9 | TGTGCCAGCAGCTACGGTGGTTGGGAGCAGTACTTC | CASSYGGWEQYF